These 30 T cell receptor beta chains originate from one sample sequenced in a study of blood T cell repertoires in COVID-19. TCRdb keeps only in-frame clones here, not all; method: immunoSEQ multiplex PCR. Here the sample spans over 55,000 clones, around nine tenths being singletons. The sequencing input was peripheral blood. Every receptor here comes from a woman of 80 years or more with acute or convalescent COVID-19.

The chain recombines TRBV28 with TRBJ2-1, with 9 bases that match TRBD2. V trimming: 5 bases; J trimming: 5 bases; junction bases outside the gene matches: 10. The CDR3 covers 16 residues. Germline CDR1 MDHEN, CDR2 SYDVKM. DNA for the CDR3: TGTGCCAGCAGTCCCCCTGGACTAGCGTTAAACAATGAGCAGTTCTTC. Amino acid sequence: CASSPPGLALNNEQFF.

This chain joins TRBV18 and TRBJ2-3, with 10 bases that match TRBD2. The CDR3 sequence is 19 residues long. V shed 0 bases, J shed 2 bases, and the junction held 11 bases outside the gene matches. Per the germline V gene, CDR1 is KGHSH and CDR2 is LQKENI. CDR3 DNA: TGTGCCAGCTCACCACCTAGTCGGACTAGCGGATCTATCACAGATACGCAGTATTTT. Translating gives CASSPPSRTSGSITDTQYF. Looking up the rest from reference TRBV18 and TRBJ2-3 gives the full variable domain: NAGVMQNPRHLVRRRGQEARLRCSPMKGHSHVYWYRQLPEEGLKFMVYLQKENIIDESGMPKERFSAEFPKEGPSILRIQQVVRGDSAAYFCASSPPSRTSGSITDTQYFGPGTRLTVL.

The chain recombines TRBV19 with TRBJ2-5; TRBD1 matches at 8 bases. The CDR3 has 13 residues. Looked up from germline, CDR1 is LNHDA and CDR2 is SQIVND (reference sequence). V dropped 6 bases and J dropped 5; count of bases not matched to a gene: 5. The chain's CDR3 is CASSNTGGETQYF. CDR3 in DNA: TGTGCCAGTAGCAATACAGGGGGTGAGACCCAGTACTTC.

The chain joins TRBV28 to TRBJ1-2; TRBD1 matches at 8 bases. Germline V gene lookup returns CDR1 MDHEN and CDR2 SYDVKM. This CDR3 region has 14 residues. J gave up 5 bases and V 7 bases, and 9 bases lay outside the gene matches. The CDR3 loop is CASITGQGIYGYTF. DNA of the CDR3: TGTGCCAGCATCACCGGACAGGGCATTTATGGCTACACCTTC.

V usage is TRBV7-8 and J usage is TRBJ1-5; D is possibly TRBD1 (6 bases). This CDR3 is built from 17 residues. CDR1 and CDR2 (germline): SGHVS, FQNEAQ. V was trimmed by 5 bases and J by 7 bases, leaving 24 bases between them. CDR3 loop: CASSGPQGIIGGQPQHF. The CDR3 bases are TGTGCCAGCAGCGGTCCTCAGGGGATCATTGGTGGCCAGCCCCAGCATTTT.

V usage is TRBV18 and J usage is TRBJ2-7; 7 bases match TRBD1. The CDR3 totals 14 residues. V lost 5 bases and J lost 1; bases outside the gene matches: 5. Germline loops: CDR1 KGHSH, CDR2 LQKENI. CDR3 sequence: CASSSMTGSYEQYF. The CDR3, as DNA: TGTGCCAGCTCAAGTATGACAGGGTCCTACGAGCAGTACTTC.

This clone was seen once. The V gene is TRBV7-2, the J gene TRBJ2-7, with a possible D match to TRBD1 (6 bases). Trimming left V 0 bases short and J 4 bases short, with 16 bases between. Germline loops: CDR1 SGHTA, CDR2 FQGNSA. CDR3 length: 16 amino acids. CDR3 in DNA: TGTGCCAGCAGCTTAGCGGCCAGGGGTACTCCTTACGAGCAGTACTTC. This codes for CASSLAARGTPYEQYF. The full variable domain, rest sourced from reference TRBV7-2 and TRBJ2-7, is GAGVSQSPSNKVTEKGKDVELRCDPISGHTALYWYRQSLGQGLEFLIYFQGNSAPDKSGLPSDRFSAERTGGSVSTLTIQRTQQEDSAVYLCASSLAARGTPYEQYFGPGTRLTVT.

This clone was picked up one time. The chain combines TRBV27 with TRBJ1-6; tentative D call: TRBD1 (5 bases). The CDR3 is 14 amino acids. V shed 2 bases and J shed 8 bases, with 10 bases lying between them. Germline values: CDR1 MNHEY, CDR2 SMNVEV (reference sequence). Here the CDR3 DNA reads TGTGCCAGCAGTTTAAATGGGGGGGATTCACCCCTCCACTTT. Translated: CASSLNGGDSPLHF.

The chain is built from TRBV3-1 (or the pseudogene TRBV3-2) and TRBJ1-1, with D unresolved. The CDR3 contains 12 residues. Germline CDR1 LGHDT, CDR2 YNNKEL (reference sequence). Trimming cost V 1 base and J 7 bases, with 7 bases left between them. In DNA, the CDR3 is TGTGCCAGCAGCCAAGCAGATGTTGAAGCTTTCTTT. Its protein product is CASSQADVEAFF.

This clone was observed a handful of times. This CDR3 reads CASSLSRKHTGELFF. Written as DNA, the CDR3 is TGTGCCAGCAGTTTATCGCGAAAGCACACCGGGGAGCTGTTTTTT. The rearrangement links TRBV27 to TRBJ2-2; D is unresolved. The germline V gene has CDR1 MNHEY and CDR2 SMNVEV (reference sequence). V lost 0 bases and J 3 bases, leaving 8 bases between the germline ends. CDR3 length equals 15 residues.

J is TRBJ2-7 and V is TRBV7-2; 12 bases line up with TRBD1. V lost 4 bases, J lost 6 bases, and 7 bases stayed unmatched. The CDR3 length is 15 residues. Per germline, CDR1 SGHTA and CDR2 FQGNSA. CDR3 region: CASSSTGTGGIEQYF. The DNA for the CDR3 is TGTGCCAGCAGCTCTACCGGGACAGGGGGCATCGAGCAGTACTTC.

The chain recombines TRBV29-1 with TRBJ2-7; a weak D match, TRBD2 (6 bases). Germline V gives CDR1 SQVTM, CDR2 ANQGSEA. V was pared by 7 bases and J by 2 bases, with 12 bases between. The CDR3 loop spans 12 amino acids. The CDR3 loop reads CSAWDSPYEQYF. CDR3 coding DNA: TGCAGCGCGTGGGACTCCCCCTACGAGCAGTACTTC.

This rearrangement joins TRBV5-8 to TRBJ1-6; weak D call: TRBD1 (6 bases). V shed 4 bases and J shed 8 bases, with 19 bases lying between them. Germline V gives CDR1 SGHTS, CDR2 YDEGEE. This CDR3 contains 16 residues. CDR3 sequence reads: CASSPGVRGMDSPLHF. In DNA, the CDR3 is TGTGCCAGCAGCCCCGGCGTCAGGGGAATGGATTCACCCCTCCACTTT.

The J gene is TRBJ2-7, the V gene TRBV5-4; D might be TRBD1 (5 bases). CDR3 length equals 15 residues. Germline lookup yields CDR1 SGHNT and CDR2 YYREEE (reference sequence). Trimming shortened V by 4 bases and J by 3 bases, and 17 bases separated the two germline ends. The CDR3 loop is CASSPIDDSNYEQYF. As DNA, the CDR3 is TGTGCCAGCAGCCCCATCGATGACAGCAACTACGAGCAGTACTTC.

V is TRBV28 and J is TRBJ2-7; 8 bases fit TRBD2. CDR1 and CDR2 from the germline V gene are MDHEN and SYDVKM. CDR3 size: 13 residues. Trimming cost V 6 bases and J 4 bases; bases outside gene matches: 5. The CDR3 is CASRLAGRYEQYF. The CDR3 nucleotides read TGTGCCAGCAGATTAGCGGGGAGGTACGAGCAGTACTTC.

The rearrangement uses TRBV25-1 and TRBJ1-3; perhaps TRBD1 as D (5 bases). Trimming removed 10 bases from V and 0 bases from J, with 16 bases in between. This CDR3 is built from 15 residues. The germline V gene encodes CDR1 MGHDK and CDR2 SYGVNS. The CDR3 loop is CATSSPGVSGNTIYF. The DNA for the CDR3 is TGTGCCACCTCCTCGCCGGGGGTCTCTGGAAACACCATATATTTT.

The rearrangement links TRBV10-3 to TRBJ1-5; D is perhaps TRBD1 (6 bases). CDR1 is ENHRY, CDR2 SYGVKD, per germline. The CDR3 runs to 14 residues. Trimming shortened V by 5 bases and J by 2 bases, and 10 bases separated the two germline ends. The CDR3 is CAISTGRGNQPQHF. In DNA, the CDR3 is TGTGCCATCAGTACAGGGCGCGGCAATCAGCCCCAGCATTTT.

The gene calls are TRBV28 and TRBJ1-4; perhaps TRBD1 as D (5 bases). The CDR3 length is 14 residues. CDR1 and CDR2 from the germline V gene are MDHEN and SYDVKM. V was cut by 7 bases and J by 3 bases, with 12 bases left in between. For the CDR3, the DNA is TGTGCCAGCACCCTTAGACAGCCTAATGAAAAACTGTTTTTT. Protein: CASTLRQPNEKLFF.

This clone was counted only a few times. V gene TRBV6-6 combines with J gene TRBJ2-7; TRBD1 is a possible D gene (6 bases). Trimming cost V 6 bases and J 10 bases, with 19 bases left between them. Germline loops: CDR1 MNHNY, CDR2 SVGAGI (reference sequence). CDR3 length equals 13 residues. CDR3 residues: CASRGRDTAGQYF. For the CDR3, the DNA is TGTGCCAGCAGGGGACGGGACACCGCCGGACAGTACTTC.

The DNA of the CDR3 is TGTGCCAGCAGTTTATACGGTGAAGCTTTCTTT. Protein sequence: CASSLYGEAFF. The chain carries TRBV28 and TRBJ1-1; D is ambiguous. The V gene lost 1 base and the J gene lost 7 bases, with 4 bases spanning the gap. This CDR3 spans 11 amino acids. Germline V gives CDR1 MDHEN, CDR2 SYDVKM.

The chain carries TRBV5-1 and TRBJ1-1; the match to TRBD1 covers 7 bases. There are 15 residues in the CDR3. Losses at the gene ends were 4 bases for V and 1 base for J; bases not matched to a gene: 7. Germline CDR1 and CDR2: SGHRS and YFSETQ. The chain's CDR3 is CASSGMTGSNTEAFF. The DNA for the CDR3 is TGCGCCAGCAGCGGGATGACAGGGTCGAACACTGAAGCTTTCTTT.

The chain is built from TRBV12-5 and TRBJ2-3, with 10 bases matching TRBD2. V shed 5 bases and J 6 bases; nucleotides not matched to a gene: 11. The CDR3 loop spans 16 amino acids. Germline-derived CDR1 and CDR2 are LGHNT and FRNRAP. The CDR3 loop reads CASGLGASGSVDTQYF. CDR3 DNA: TGTGCTAGTGGTCTAGGAGCTAGCGGGAGTGTGGATACGCAGTATTTT.

The V gene is TRBV19, the J gene TRBJ2-3, with D possibly TRBD1 on 6 matching bases. The CDR3 extends over 14 amino acids. The V gene lost 7 bases and the J gene lost 2 bases, with 13 bases spanning the gap. Germline-derived CDR1 and CDR2 are LNHDA and SQIVND (reference sequence). The CDR3 DNA reads TGTGCCAGTAATTTCCAGGGGTCCACAGATACGCAGTATTTT. Its protein is CASNFQGSTDTQYF.

This chain links TRBV29-1 with TRBJ2-2; D remains ambiguous. Trimming took 6 bases from V and 6 from J, leaving 17 bases between them. CDR1 SQVTM and CDR2 ANQGSEA come from the germline V gene. This CDR3 comprises 14 residues. The CDR3 DNA follows: TGCAGCGTAAGCACCCTGCGCGTAGCCGGGGAGCTGTTTTTT. As protein: CSVSTLRVAGELFF.

The count of this clone is one. The chain combines TRBV9 with TRBJ1-3; maybe TRBD1 (6 bases). V dropped 0 bases and J dropped 2 bases, with 9 bases sitting between them. Germline CDR1 is SGDLS and CDR2 is YYNGEE. The CDR3 totals 15 residues. CDR3 sequence reads: CASSVANRAGNTIYF. In DNA form, the CDR3 reads TGTGCCAGCAGCGTAGCTAACAGGGCTGGAAACACCATATATTTT.

The rearrangement joins TRBV20-1 to TRBJ1-2; no clear D. Germline loops: CDR1 DFQATT, CDR2 SNEGSKA (reference sequence). V lost 0 bases, J lost 8 bases, and 4 bases lay in between. This CDR3 contains 10 residues. As DNA, the CDR3 is TGCAGTGCTAGAGACGGGGGCTACACCTTC. This sequence encodes CSARDGGYTF.

The rearrangement links TRBV7-8 to TRBJ1-1; D is ambiguous. V was shortened by 6 bases and J by 0 bases, with 14 bases between the two germline ends. Per germline, CDR1 SGHVS and CDR2 FQNEAQ. The length of the CDR3 is 15 residues. The CDR3 DNA sequence: TGTGCCAGCAGTCGCCTTCCGCGGATGAACACTGAAGCTTTCTTT. The encoded protein is CASSRLPRMNTEAFF.

This rearrangement joins TRBV3-1 (or the pseudogene TRBV3-2) to TRBJ2-3, with D possibly matching TRBD2 (5 bases). Trimming cost V 4 bases and J 9 bases, with 14 bases left between them. This CDR3 region has 13 residues. From germline, CDR1 is LGHDT and CDR2 YNNKEL (reference sequence). CDR3 nucleotide sequence: TGTGCCAGCAGCCGCGCCGGGGAAGAGACGCAGTATTTT. Its protein product is CASSRAGEETQYF.

The chain employs TRBV9 and TRBJ1-6; D is unclear. There are 13 residues in the CDR3. The germline V gene has CDR1 SGDLS and CDR2 YYNGEE. The germline V and J ends were trimmed by 0 bases and 10 bases, with 8 bases remaining between them. In DNA, the CDR3 is TGTGCCAGCAGCGTAGAACCGAGGTCACCCCTCCACTTT. This encodes CASSVEPRSPLHF.

The rearrangement uses TRBV24-1 and TRBJ1-2; D is perhaps TRBD1 (5 bases). Trimming took off 2 bases at V and 5 bases at J, with 14 bases between the two ends. This CDR3 has 15 residues. Germline values: CDR1 KGHDR, CDR2 SFDVKD. This chain's CDR3 is CATSDSAGLTYGYTF. CDR3 DNA sequence: TGTGCCACCAGTGATTCCGCGGGACTTACTTATGGCTACACCTTC.